This T cell receptor beta chain was identified in a study of T cell repertoires in cytomegalovirus infection. Across the study: Public TCR beta signature analysis indicated the presence of both CMV infection and matching HLA type.

Study results and caveats: HLA-C-restricted CMV clonotypes gave the most frequent clonotype in two of eight donors. Using cumulative public TCR beta family frequency, the authors identified those who carried CMV together with the relevant HLA.

CDR3 length: 15 residues. The germline V gene encodes CDR1 LGHDT and CDR2 YNNKEL (reference sequence). V lost 4 bases and J 1 base, leaving 14 bases between the germline ends. About this clonotype: Antigen: not known.

TCRdb re-called the reads with MiXCR, one entry per CDR3 protein. The top ten hold 8.8% of the sample, which has 200,000 to 300,000 distinct CDR3 sequences, roughly an eighth seen once. Sequencing was carried out using PBMCs. The chain combines TRBV3-1 with TRBJ2-7, with D maybe TRBD1 (5 bases). This clonotype originated in a human donor in good health (CMV status not recorded). Some clones in this sample may be carry-over from other donors' samples. The CDR3 protein is CASSPVWGASYEQYF. In nucleotides, the CDR3 is TGTGCCAGCAGCCCCGTGTGGGGCGCGTCCTACGAGCAGTACTTC.